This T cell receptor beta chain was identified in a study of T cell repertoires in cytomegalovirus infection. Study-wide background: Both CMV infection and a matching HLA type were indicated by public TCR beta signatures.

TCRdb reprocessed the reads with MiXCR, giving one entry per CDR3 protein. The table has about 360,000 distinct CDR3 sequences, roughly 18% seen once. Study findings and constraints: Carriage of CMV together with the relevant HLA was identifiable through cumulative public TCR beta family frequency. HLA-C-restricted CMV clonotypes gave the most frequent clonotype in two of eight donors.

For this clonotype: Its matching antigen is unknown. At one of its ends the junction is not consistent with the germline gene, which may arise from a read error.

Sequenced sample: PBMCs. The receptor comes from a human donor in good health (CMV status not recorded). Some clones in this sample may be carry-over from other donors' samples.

This chain's CDR3 is CASSRQGAHVMSF. As DNA, the CDR3 is TGTGCCAGCAGTAGACAGGGGGCTCACGTGATGAGCTTT. This chain connects TRBV25-1 to TRBJ1-1; 10 bases fit TRBD1. Germline V gene data show CDR1 as MGHDK and CDR2 as SYGVNS. The CDR3 length is 13 residues.